Shown below are 18 T cell receptor beta chains from a single sample sequenced in a study of T cells in Graves' hyperthyroidism and ophthalmopathy. The investigators amplified TCR beta CDR3 regions from RNA transcripts. The TCR CDR3 first-round RT-PCR relied on the HTBI primer set. TCRdb used MiXCR to reprocess the multiplex PCR reads, holding one entry per CDR3 protein. The table shows 700,000 or so distinct CDR3 sequences, with roughly 17% occurring only once. Sequencing was performed on blood. These TCRs come from a young man with Graves' hyperthyroidism.

The chain uses TRBV15 and TRBJ1-4; TRBD1 agrees at 8 bases. The J segment lost 10 bases and the V segment lost 3 bases, leaving 16 bases of the junction unmatched. CDR3 size: 17 residues. In germline, CDR1 is LNHNV, CDR2 YYDKDF (reference sequence). The CDR3 loop is CATSSRDRTFISGKLFF. As DNA, the CDR3 is TGTGCCACCAGCAGCCGGGACAGGACGTTTATTAGTGGAAAACTGTTTTTT. Supplemented by reference TRBV15 and TRBJ1-4, the full variable domain reads DAMVIQNPRYQVTQFGKPVTLSCSQTLNHNVMYWYQQKSSQAPKLLFHYYDKDFNNEADTPDNFQSRRPNTSFCFLDIRSPGLGDTAMYLCATSSRDRTFISGKLFFGSGTQLSVL.

This clonotype came up a few times. The chain uses TRBV4-1 and TRBJ2-7; D possibly matches TRBD1 or TRBD2 (5 bases each). Germline values: CDR1 MGHRA, CDR2 YSYEKL. The CDR3 runs to 16 residues. V dropped 0 bases and J dropped 0 bases, with 12 bases sitting between them. CDR3 loop: CASSQEGPEDSYEQYF. CDR3 bases: TGCGCCAGCAGCCAAGAGGGACCCGAGGACTCCTACGAGCAGTACTTC.

The sample holds many counts of this clonotype. The chain combines TRBV12-3 or TRBV12-4 with TRBJ1-1, with D hard to call. The length of the CDR3 is 13 residues. Trimming left V 3 bases short and J 3 bases short, with 8 bases between. The DNA of the CDR3 is TGTGCCAGCAGTTTTAGCGAGGACACTGAAGCTTTCTTT. Residues: CASSFSEDTEAFF.

Turning to this clonotype: Germline is not matched at one junction end, which may reflect a read error. The chain uses TRBV20-1 and TRBJ2-7, with D possibly called TRBD1 or TRBD2 (5 bases each). The CDR3 totals 14 residues. Germline V gives CDR1 DFQATT, CDR2 SNEGSKA (reference sequence). Written as DNA, the CDR3 is TGCAATGCTTTAAGCCCAGGGAGCTCCTACGAGCAGTACTTC. The encoded protein is CNALSPGSSYEQYF.

The sample holds many counts of this clonotype. The chain is built from TRBV18 and TRBJ1-5; D perhaps matches TRBD1 (6 bases). The V and J ends lost 6 bases and 2 bases respectively, with 17 bases between them. CDR1 is KGHSH and CDR2 is LQKENI in the germline V gene. The CDR3 length is 16 residues. This CDR3 reads CASSALRGRGNQPQHF. As DNA, the CDR3 is TGTGCCAGCTCCGCTCTCAGGGGTAGAGGCAATCAGCCCCAGCATTTT.

In its sample, this clonotype was seen many times. The rearrangement uses TRBV28 and TRBJ2-7, with TRBD1 identical over 12 bases. This CDR3 spans 16 amino acids. Trimming cost V 2 bases and J 7 bases; bases outside gene matches: 9. CDR1 is MDHEN and CDR2 is SYDVKM in the germline V gene. This chain's CDR3 is CASSLGPGQGAEEQYF. CDR3 DNA: TGTGCCAGCAGTTTAGGCCCGGGACAGGGGGCGGAGGAGCAGTACTTC.

This clonotype was seen repeatedly, ten times or more. This chain joins TRBV2 and TRBJ2-1, with TRBD2 identical over 15 bases. The CDR3 is 18 amino acids. V shed 8 bases, J shed 7 bases, and the junction held 15 bases outside the gene matches. Germline V gene data show CDR1 as SNHLY and CDR2 as FYNNEI. The CDR3 region has the DNA TGTGCCAGCGCTTACACCGGACTAGCGGGGGGGACCGGGAATGAGCAGTTCTTC. It codes for CASAYTGLAGGTGNEQFF.

This chain connects TRBV20-1 to TRBJ2-1; 11 bases agree with TRBD2. The germline V gene encodes CDR1 DFQATT and CDR2 SNEGSKA (reference sequence). This CDR3 is built from 16 residues. V lost 5 bases, J lost 3 bases, and 9 bases stayed unmatched. CDR3: CSALKPTSGSYNEQFF. The CDR3 nucleotides read TGCAGTGCTCTCAAACCAACTAGCGGGAGCTACAATGAGCAGTTCTTC.

This clonotype has a count of ten or more. In DNA form, the CDR3 reads TGTGCCAGCAGTTACGGGGGGCACAACTATGGCTACACCTTC. Translating gives CASSYGGHNYGYTF. The gene calls are TRBV28 and TRBJ1-2; a possible D gene is TRBD1 (6 bases). V dropped 4 bases and J dropped 2 bases, with 11 bases sitting between them. The CDR3 consists of 14 residues. Looked up from germline, CDR1 is MDHEN and CDR2 is SYDVKM.

This clonotype was observed at least ten times. The rearrangement uses TRBV24-1 and TRBJ2-1; TRBD1 agrees at 7 bases. The ends lost 0 bases at V and 5 bases at J; junction bases unmatched: 3. The CDR3 sequence is 15 residues long. The germline V gene encodes CDR1 KGHDR and CDR2 SFDVKD. The DNA of the CDR3 is TGTGCCACCAGTGATTTGGGGACAGTAGACAATGAGCAGTTCTTC. Protein: CATSDLGTVDNEQFF.

Many counts were recorded for this clonotype. The chain employs TRBV12-3 or TRBV12-4 and TRBJ2-7; D might be TRBD2 (5 bases). CDR3 size: 13 residues. V was shortened by 5 bases and J by 0 bases, with 8 bases between the two germline ends. CDR3 DNA sequence: TGTGCCAGCAGTGTCGACTACTCCTACGAGCAGTACTTC. Its protein is CASSVDYSYEQYF.

The chain couples TRBV2 to TRBJ2-7, with D possibly matching TRBD1 (7 bases). Between the trimmed V and J ends, which lost 9 bases and 3 bases, there was a span of 21 bases. This CDR3 spans 15 amino acids. Per germline, CDR1 SNHLY and CDR2 FYNNEI. The CDR3 sequence is CASDGRRGRNYEQYF. The CDR3 nucleotides read TGTGCCAGTGACGGCCGCAGGGGGAGGAACTACGAGCAGTACTTC.

This clonotype was counted between two and nine times. This chain connects TRBV27 to TRBJ2-7, with D perhaps TRBD1 (5 bases). The V gene's germline CDR1 is MNHEY and CDR2 SMNVEV (reference sequence). This CDR3 comprises 14 residues. With 2 bases removed from V and 2 bases from J, the gap between germline ends came to 10 bases. This CDR3 is CASSLQGIAYEQYF. The DNA for the CDR3 is TGTGCCAGCAGTTTACAGGGAATCGCCTACGAGCAGTACTTC.

This clonotype appeared many times. V usage is TRBV30 and J usage is TRBJ2-7; D gene ambiguous. CDR1 GTSNPN and CDR2 SVGIG come from the germline V gene (reference sequence). There are 13 residues in the CDR3. V lost 1 base and J 0 bases, leaving 7 bases between the germline ends. CDR3 residues: CAWSEASSYEQYF. The DNA of the CDR3 is TGTGCCTGGAGTGAGGCATCCTCCTACGAGCAGTACTTC.

This chain links TRBV29-1 with TRBJ2-7; D might be TRBD2 (5 bases). The CDR3 length is 13 residues. V was trimmed by 4 bases and J by 9 bases, leaving 19 bases between them. Germline V gene data show CDR1 as SQVTM and CDR2 as ANQGSEA. The CDR3 protein is CSVAGRLNGVQYF. In DNA form, the CDR3 reads TGCAGCGTTGCTGGGCGCCTGAACGGGGTGCAGTACTTC.

The table lists this clonotype with a count of one. The chain recombines TRBV5-5 with TRBJ1-5; D unclear. CDR1 is SGHKS and CDR2 is YYEKEE in the germline V gene (reference sequence). The CDR3 contains 14 residues. V lost 0 bases, J lost 1 base, and 5 bases lay in between. The CDR3 bases are TGTGCCAGCAGCTTGGTTCCCAGCAATCAGCCCCAGCATTTT. Encoded protein: CASSLVPSNQPQHF.

This clonotype was counted many times. The V and J genes are TRBV6-1 and TRBJ1-5; 7 bases match TRBD1. Trimming cost V 5 bases and J 5 bases; bases outside gene matches: 12. The length of the CDR3 is 16 residues. The germline CDR1 and CDR2 sequences are MNHNS and SASEGT. CDR3: CASSYLRDSAYQPQHF. The DNA of the CDR3 is TGTGCCAGCAGTTACCTCCGGGACAGCGCCTATCAGCCCCAGCATTTT.

For this clonotype: A much larger clone is a single base away; this may be a read error. The chain employs TRBV7-8 and TRBJ1-2; D ambiguous. The CDR3 has 15 amino acids. CDR1 is SGHVS, CDR2 FQNEAQ, per germline. CDR3 bases: TGTGCCGGCAGCCCAATCGGCCAGTTTAACTATGGCTACACCTTC. This gives the protein CAGSPIGQFNYGYTF.